A single sample is the source of the 18 T cell receptor beta chains below, sequenced in a study of blood T cell repertoires in COVID-19 (TCRdb year 2020). The library was made by the immunoSEQ multiplex PCR assay. TCRdb limited this immuneACCESS table to in-frame rearrangements with V and J called. A share of clones is missing; checked studies link under half to unresolved V genes, and the rest is unexplained. The sample has about 200,000 clones on record, around four fifths of them singletons. The ten top clones hold about 4.8% of the sample. Input material: PBMCs or T cells enriched from blood (not recorded which). The source is a woman between 45 and 60 years old who had been exposed to COVID-19.

V and J are TRBV19 and TRBJ2-7; TRBD1 matches at 8 bases. CDR3 length: 14 amino acids. Germline loops: CDR1 LNHDA, CDR2 SQIVND (reference sequence). V lost 5 bases and J lost 2; bases outside the gene matches: 5. The CDR3 DNA reads as TGTGCCAGTAGTCTCCGGACAGGGCCCTACGAGCAGTACTTC. Its protein is CASSLRTGPYEQYF.

J is TRBJ1-1 and V is TRBV10-2; TRBD1 matches 9 bases. Germline V gene lookup returns CDR1 WSHSY and CDR2 SAAADI. Trimming cost V 5 bases and J 2 bases; bases outside gene matches: 9. The CDR3 is 16 amino acids. Here the CDR3 reads CASSSFRGQGNTEAFF. DNA of the CDR3: TGCGCCAGCAGTTCTTTCAGGGGACAGGGTAACACTGAAGCTTTCTTT.

The chain has TRBV11-2 and TRBJ1-5; D not resolved. V lost 1 base, J lost 6 bases, and 7 bases lay in between. Per the germline V gene, CDR1 is SGHAT and CDR2 is FQNNGV. The CDR3 contains 13 residues. CDR3 sequence (DNA): TGTGCCAGCAGCTTAGGGGGAGGTCAGCCCCAGCATTTT. Amino acids: CASSLGGGQPQHF.

This clone occurred once. The rearrangement joins TRBV27 to TRBJ1-4; 7 bases are a match to TRBD1. The CDR3 covers 14 residues. V shed 5 bases and J 8 bases; nucleotides not matched to a gene: 8. Per the germline V gene, CDR1 is MNHEY and CDR2 is SMNVEV (reference sequence). In DNA, the CDR3 is TGTGCCAGCAGTAGACAGGGATTCGGGGAAAAACTGTTTTTT. Amino acids: CASSRQGFGEKLFF.

This clone was recorded at least ten times. V usage is TRBV20-1 and J usage is TRBJ1-1; TRBD1 matches 7 bases. Per germline, CDR1 DFQATT and CDR2 SNEGSKA (reference sequence). The CDR3 has 14 amino acids. Losses at the gene ends were 3 bases for V and 0 bases for J; bases not matched to a gene: 4. CDR3 sequence (DNA): TGCAGTGCTAGTCTTACAGGGGTGAACACTGAAGCTTTCTTT. It is translated as CSASLTGVNTEAFF.

V usage is TRBV29-1 and J usage is TRBJ1-5; possibly TRBD1 for D (6 bases). The germline V and J ends were trimmed by 5 bases and 0 bases, with 11 bases remaining between them. In germline, CDR1 is SQVTM, CDR2 ANQGSEA. This CDR3 has 14 amino acids. The CDR3 DNA follows: TGCAGCGTTAAACAGGGAAATAGCAATCAGCCCCAGCATTTT. Protein: CSVKQGNSNQPQHF.

This clone appeared a single time. The chain couples TRBV5-4 to TRBJ2-7; 8 nucleotides align to TRBD1. The germline CDR1 and CDR2 sequences are SGHNT and YYREEE (reference sequence). The V segment lost 4 bases and the J segment 5 bases; nucleotides outside the gene matches: 11. CDR3 length: 15 amino acids. The CDR3 sequence: CASSPGGQGPHEQYF. The CDR3 bases are TGTGCCAGCAGCCCTGGAGGACAGGGTCCCCACGAGCAGTACTTC.

This clone was counted a few times. This chain uses TRBV12-3 or TRBV12-4 with TRBJ1-1; D remains unclear. CDR3 size: 12 residues. Trimming cost V 1 base and J 5 bases, with 5 bases left between them. CDR3 coding DNA: TGTGCCAGCAGTTTAGAGGAGACTGAAGCTTTCTTT. Residues: CASSLEETEAFF.

J is TRBJ1-1 and V is TRBV12-3 or TRBV12-4, with D possibly matching TRBD1 (5 bases). The CDR3 totals 13 residues. Trimming left V 7 bases short and J 3 bases short, with 12 bases between. CDR3: CASTRDSYTEAFF. Written as DNA, the CDR3 is TGTGCCAGCACCCGAGACAGTTACACTGAAGCTTTCTTT.

The CDR3 sequence: CASHPLGGPSDTQYF. DNA of the CDR3: TGTGCCAGCCACCCTTTGGGGGGGCCGTCAGATACGCAGTATTTT. V gene TRBV5-5 combines with J gene TRBJ2-3; D possibly corresponds to TRBD2 (7 bases). There are 15 residues in the CDR3. Trimming removed 7 bases from V and 4 bases from J, with 19 bases in between. Germline-derived CDR1 and CDR2 are SGHKS and YYEKEE (reference sequence).

There are a few counts of this clone. This chain connects TRBV11-2 to TRBJ2-7, with D maybe TRBD1 (5 bases). The CDR3 loop spans 14 amino acids. Trimming shortened V by 5 bases and J by 3 bases, and 14 bases separated the two germline ends. Per germline, CDR1 SGHAT and CDR2 FQNNGV. CDR3 residues: CASSPLTGSYEQYF. In DNA form, the CDR3 reads TGTGCCAGCAGCCCTCTAACAGGAAGCTACGAGCAGTACTTC.

V and J are TRBV7-9 and TRBJ2-2; 8 nucleotides agree with TRBD2. The germline CDR1 and CDR2 sequences are SEHNR and FQNEAQ (reference sequence). This CDR3 is built from 13 residues. The V gene end was trimmed by 8 bases and the J gene end by 7 bases; junction bases not matched to a gene: 6. The CDR3: CASAGTRGGELFF. The CDR3 DNA follows: TGTGCCAGCGCTGGGACTAGGGGCGGGGAGCTGTTTTTT.

The chain couples TRBV5-1 to TRBJ1-4, with TRBD1 matching over 9 bases. Germline V gives CDR1 SGHRS, CDR2 YFSETQ. The CDR3 is made up of 15 amino acids. The J segment lost 8 bases and the V segment lost 0 bases, leaving 5 bases of the junction unmatched. CDR3 region: CASSLAYRGREKLFF. CDR3 DNA: TGCGCCAGCAGCTTGGCCTACAGGGGGCGGGAAAAACTGTTTTTT.

The chain links TRBV12-3 or TRBV12-4 to TRBJ2-1; 8 nucleotides align to TRBD2. The CDR3 runs 13 residues. Germline trimming cut 7 bases from V and 5 bases from J; bases unmatched to any gene: 4. CDR3 coding DNA: TGTGCCAGCATGAGGCGGGGGGACAATGAGCAGTTCTTC. Translated: CASMRRGDNEQFF.

The chain couples TRBV19 to TRBJ1-5; 9 positions agree with TRBD1. In germline, CDR1 is LNHDA, CDR2 SQIVND (reference sequence). The junction had 4 bases not matched to a gene; V was cut back by 3 bases and J by 4 bases. This CDR3 spans 15 amino acids. CDR3 coding DNA: TGTGCCAGTAGTATTAACAGGGGGCCAAATCAGCCCCAGCATTTT. Amino acid sequence: CASSINRGPNQPQHF. Variable domain in full (rest from reference TRBV19 and TRBJ1-5): DGGITQSPKYLFRKEGQNVTLSCEQNLNHDAMYWYRQDPGQGLRLIYYSQIVNDFQKGDIAEGYSVSREKKESFPLTVTSAQKNPTAFYLCASSINRGPNQPQHFGDGTRLSIL.

The V and J genes are TRBV2 and TRBJ1-5; D remains ambiguous. The CDR3 totals 15 residues. Per germline, CDR1 SNHLY and CDR2 FYNNEI. Trimming cost V 1 base and J 0 bases, with 7 bases left between them. Here the CDR3 DNA reads TGTGCCAGCAGTGAAGGAGGGAATAGCAATCAGCCCCAGCATTTT. Protein product: CASSEGGNSNQPQHF.

The chain couples TRBV19 to TRBJ1-2, with 8 bases matching TRBD1. The CDR3 runs 15 residues. The V gene's germline CDR1 is LNHDA and CDR2 SQIVND (reference sequence). With V trimmed by 3 bases and J by 8 bases, 11 bases remained unmatched. The CDR3 nucleotides are TGTGCCAGTAGTATTGATCCGGACAGGGTCTGGGGCTACACCTTC. Protein: CASSIDPDRVWGYTF.

The J gene is TRBJ1-6, the V gene TRBV4-1; D is unclear. V lost 1 base and J 3 bases, leaving 16 bases between the germline ends. The CDR3 spans 18 residues. The V gene's germline CDR1 is MGHRA and CDR2 YSYEKL. The CDR3 protein is CASSQVSGGPSYNSPLHF. The CDR3 DNA reads TGCGCCAGCAGCCAAGTTTCGGGAGGGCCCAGCTATAATTCACCCCTCCACTTT.